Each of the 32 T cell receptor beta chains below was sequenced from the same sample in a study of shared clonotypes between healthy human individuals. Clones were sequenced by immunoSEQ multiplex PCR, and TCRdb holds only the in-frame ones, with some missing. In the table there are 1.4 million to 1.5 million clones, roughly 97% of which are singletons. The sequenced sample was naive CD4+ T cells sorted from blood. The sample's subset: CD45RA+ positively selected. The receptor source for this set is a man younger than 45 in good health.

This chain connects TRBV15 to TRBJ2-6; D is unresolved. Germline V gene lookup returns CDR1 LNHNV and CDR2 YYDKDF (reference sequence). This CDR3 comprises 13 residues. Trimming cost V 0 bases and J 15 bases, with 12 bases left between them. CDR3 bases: TGTGCCACCAGCAGAGATCCCGGGCCCGACCTGACTTTC. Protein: CATSRDPGPDLTF.

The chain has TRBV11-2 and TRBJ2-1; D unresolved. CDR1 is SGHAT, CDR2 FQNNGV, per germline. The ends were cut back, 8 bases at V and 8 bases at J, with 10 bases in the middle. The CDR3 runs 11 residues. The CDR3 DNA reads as TGTGCCAGCTCCTCGGCGGATGAGCAGTTCTTC. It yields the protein CASSSADEQFF.

The CDR3 nucleotides read TGTGCCAGCAGTTCATTTGGAGGCCCTCAGTACTTC. Translation: CASSSFGGPQYF. V is TRBV7-8 and J is TRBJ2-7, with D possibly TRBD2 on 5 matching bases. V lost 6 bases to trimming and J lost 10 bases, with 16 bases between them. The germline V gene has CDR1 SGHVS and CDR2 FQNEAQ. This CDR3 comprises 12 residues.

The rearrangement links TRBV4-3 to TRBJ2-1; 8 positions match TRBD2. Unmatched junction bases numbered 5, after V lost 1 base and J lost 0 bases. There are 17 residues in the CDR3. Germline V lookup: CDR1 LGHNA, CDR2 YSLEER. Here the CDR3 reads CASSQGQSGSSYNEQFF. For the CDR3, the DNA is TGCGCCAGCAGCCAAGGTCAAAGCGGGAGCTCCTACAATGAGCAGTTCTTC.

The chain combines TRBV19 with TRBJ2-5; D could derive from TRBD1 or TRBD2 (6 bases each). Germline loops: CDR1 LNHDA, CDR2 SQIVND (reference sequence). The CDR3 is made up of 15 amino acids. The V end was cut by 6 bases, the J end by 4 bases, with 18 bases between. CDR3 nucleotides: TGTGCCAGTAGCCTCGGGGGCCCTCTCGGAGAGACCCAGTACTTC. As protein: CASSLGGPLGETQYF.

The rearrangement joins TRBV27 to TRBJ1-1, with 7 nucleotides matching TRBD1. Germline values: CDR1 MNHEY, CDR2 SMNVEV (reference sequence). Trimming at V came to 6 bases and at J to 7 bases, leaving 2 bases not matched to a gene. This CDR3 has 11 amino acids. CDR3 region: CASRRGREAFF. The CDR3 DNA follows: TGTGCCAGCAGAAGGGGGCGTGAAGCTTTCTTT.

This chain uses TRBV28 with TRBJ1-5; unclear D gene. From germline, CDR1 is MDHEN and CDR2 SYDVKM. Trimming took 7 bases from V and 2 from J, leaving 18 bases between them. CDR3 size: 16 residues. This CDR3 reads CASNGKISGRNQPQHF. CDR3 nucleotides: TGTGCCAGCAACGGCAAAATCAGTGGACGCAATCAGCCCCAGCATTTT.

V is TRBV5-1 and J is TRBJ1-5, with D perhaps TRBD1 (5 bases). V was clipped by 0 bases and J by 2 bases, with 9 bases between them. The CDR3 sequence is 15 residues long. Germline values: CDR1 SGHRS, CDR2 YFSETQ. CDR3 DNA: TGCGCCAGCAGCTTGGATTGGGGGGGCAATCAGCCCCAGCATTTT. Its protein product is CASSLDWGGNQPQHF. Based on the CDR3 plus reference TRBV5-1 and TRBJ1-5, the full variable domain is KAGVTQTPRYLIKTRGQQVTLSCSPISGHRSVSWYQQTPGQGLQFLFEYFSETQRNKGNFPGRFSGRQFSNSRSEMNVSTLELGDSALYLCASSLDWGGNQPQHFGDGTRLSIL.

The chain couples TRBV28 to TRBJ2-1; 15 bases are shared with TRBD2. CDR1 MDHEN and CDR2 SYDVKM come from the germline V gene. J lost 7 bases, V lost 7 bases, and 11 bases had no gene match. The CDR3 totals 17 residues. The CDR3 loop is CASNPPRGTSGRNEQFF. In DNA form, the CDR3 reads TGTGCCAGCAACCCCCCTAGGGGGACTAGCGGGAGGAATGAGCAGTTCTTC.

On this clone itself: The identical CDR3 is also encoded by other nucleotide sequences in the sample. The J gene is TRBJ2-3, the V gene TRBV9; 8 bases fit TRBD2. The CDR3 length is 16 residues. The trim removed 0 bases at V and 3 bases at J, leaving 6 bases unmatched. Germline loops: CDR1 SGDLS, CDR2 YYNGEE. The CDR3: CASSVVAGGSTDTQYF. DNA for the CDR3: TGTGCCAGCAGCGTAGTGGCGGGAGGTTCTACAGATACGCAGTATTTT.

The DNA of the CDR3 is TGTGCCAGCTCACCCGGCAGGAGCTTTGTAAACGAGCAGTACTTC. It is translated as CASSPGRSFVNEQYF. The genes are TRBV18 and TRBJ2-7; D ambiguous. CDR1 and CDR2 from the germline V gene are KGHSH and LQKENI. V gave up 3 bases and J gave up 5 bases, with 17 bases separating them. This CDR3 contains 15 residues.

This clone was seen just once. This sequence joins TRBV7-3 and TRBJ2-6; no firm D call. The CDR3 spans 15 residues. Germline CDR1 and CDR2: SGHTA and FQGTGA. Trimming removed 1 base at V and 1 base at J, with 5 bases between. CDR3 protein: CASSLRPSGANVLTF. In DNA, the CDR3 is TGTGCCAGCAGCTTAAGGCCGTCTGGGGCCAACGTCCTGACTTTC.

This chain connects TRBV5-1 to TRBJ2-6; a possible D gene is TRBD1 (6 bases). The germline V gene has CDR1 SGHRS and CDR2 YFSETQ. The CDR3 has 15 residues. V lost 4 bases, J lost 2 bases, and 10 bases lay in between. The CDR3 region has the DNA TGCGCCAGCAGCCTGGACAGTCCTGGGGCCAACGTCCTGACTTTC. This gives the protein CASSLDSPGANVLTF.

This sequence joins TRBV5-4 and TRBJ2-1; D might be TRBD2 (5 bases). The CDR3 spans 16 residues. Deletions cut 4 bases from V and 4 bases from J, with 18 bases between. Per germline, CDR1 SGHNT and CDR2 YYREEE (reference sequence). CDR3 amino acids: CASSPEVERSYNEQFF. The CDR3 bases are TGTGCCAGCAGCCCGGAGGTGGAAAGATCATACAATGAGCAGTTCTTC.

CDR3 region: CASSEQGSRYEQYF. Written as DNA, the CDR3 is TGTGCCAGCAGTGAACAGGGAAGCCGGTACGAGCAGTACTTC. The V gene is TRBV6-1, the J gene TRBJ2-7; D might be TRBD1 (5 bases). The V gene's germline CDR1 is MNHNS and CDR2 SASEGT. This CDR3 is built from 14 residues. V was shortened by 2 bases and J by 4 bases, with 12 bases between the two germline ends.

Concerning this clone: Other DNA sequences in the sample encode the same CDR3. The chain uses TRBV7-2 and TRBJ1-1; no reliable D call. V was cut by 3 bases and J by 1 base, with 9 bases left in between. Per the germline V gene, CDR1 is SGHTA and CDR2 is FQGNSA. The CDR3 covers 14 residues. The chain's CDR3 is CASSFWTANTEAFF. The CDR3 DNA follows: TGTGCCAGCAGCTTCTGGACGGCGAACACTGAAGCTTTCTTT. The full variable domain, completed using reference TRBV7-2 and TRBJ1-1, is GAGVSQSPSNKVTEKGKDVELRCDPISGHTALYWYRQSLGQGLEFLIYFQGNSAPDKSGLPSDRFSAERTGGSVSTLTIQRTQQEDSAVYLCASSFWTANTEAFFGQGTRLTVV.

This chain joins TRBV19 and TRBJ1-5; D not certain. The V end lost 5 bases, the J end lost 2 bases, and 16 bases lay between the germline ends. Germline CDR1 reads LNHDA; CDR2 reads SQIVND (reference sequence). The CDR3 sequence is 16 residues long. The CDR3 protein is CASSPRRVGGNQPQHF. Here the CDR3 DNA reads TGTGCCAGTAGTCCAAGGAGGGTGGGAGGCAATCAGCCCCAGCATTTT.

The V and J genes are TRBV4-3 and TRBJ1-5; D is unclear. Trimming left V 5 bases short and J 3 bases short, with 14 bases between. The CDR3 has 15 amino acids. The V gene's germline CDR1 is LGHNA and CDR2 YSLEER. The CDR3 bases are TGCGCCAGCAGCAAAAACACGGGGAACAATCAGCCCCAGCATTTT. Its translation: CASSKNTGNNQPQHF.

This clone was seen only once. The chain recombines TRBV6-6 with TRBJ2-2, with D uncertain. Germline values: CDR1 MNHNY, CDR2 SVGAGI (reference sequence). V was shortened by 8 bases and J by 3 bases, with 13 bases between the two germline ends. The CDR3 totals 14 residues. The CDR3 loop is CASYSRQYTGELFF. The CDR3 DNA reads TGTGCCAGCTACTCCCGGCAGTACACCGGGGAGCTGTTTTTT.

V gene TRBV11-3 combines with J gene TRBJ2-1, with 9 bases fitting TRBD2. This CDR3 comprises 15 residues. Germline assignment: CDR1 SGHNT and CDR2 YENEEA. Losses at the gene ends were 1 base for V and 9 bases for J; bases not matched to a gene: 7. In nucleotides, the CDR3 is TGTGCCAGCAGCTTAGGCGGGAGGGATTCGGGTGAGCAGTTCTTC. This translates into CASSLGGRDSGEQFF.

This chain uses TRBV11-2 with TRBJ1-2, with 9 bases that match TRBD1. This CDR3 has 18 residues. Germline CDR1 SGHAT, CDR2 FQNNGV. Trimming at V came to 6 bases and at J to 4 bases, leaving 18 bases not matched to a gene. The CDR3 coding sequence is TGTGCCAGCAGAACCCTTCTGGGGGGGGACAGGGTATTCTATGGCTACACCTTC. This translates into CASRTLLGGDRVFYGYTF.

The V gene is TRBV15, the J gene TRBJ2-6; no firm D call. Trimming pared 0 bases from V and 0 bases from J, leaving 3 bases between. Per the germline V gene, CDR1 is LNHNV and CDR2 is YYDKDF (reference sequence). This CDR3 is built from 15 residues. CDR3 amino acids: CATSRDYSGANVLTF. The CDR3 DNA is TGTGCCACCAGCAGAGATTACTCTGGGGCCAACGTCCTGACTTTC.

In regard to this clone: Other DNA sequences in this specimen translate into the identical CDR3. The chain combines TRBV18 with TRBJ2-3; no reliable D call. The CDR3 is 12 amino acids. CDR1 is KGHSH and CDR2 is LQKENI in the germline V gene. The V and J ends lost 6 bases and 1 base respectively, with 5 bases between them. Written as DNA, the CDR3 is TGTGCCAGCTCCCCTGGCACAGATACGCAGTATTTT. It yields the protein CASSPGTDTQYF. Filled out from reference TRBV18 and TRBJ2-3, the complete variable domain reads NAGVMQNPRHLVRRRGQEARLRCSPMKGHSHVYWYRQLPEEGLKFMVYLQKENIIDESGMPKERFSAEFPKEGPSILRIQQVVRGDSAAYFCASSPGTDTQYFGPGTRLTVL.

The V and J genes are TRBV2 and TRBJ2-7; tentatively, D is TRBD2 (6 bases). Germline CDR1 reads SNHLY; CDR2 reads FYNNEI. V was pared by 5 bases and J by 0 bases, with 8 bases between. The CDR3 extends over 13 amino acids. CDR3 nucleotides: TGTGCCAGCAGTCTGGGACTCTCCTACGAGCAGTACTTC. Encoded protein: CASSLGLSYEQYF. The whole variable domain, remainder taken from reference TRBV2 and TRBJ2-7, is EPEVTQTPSHQVTQMGQEVILRCVPISNHLYFYWYRQILGQKVEFLVSFYNNEISEKSEIFDDQFSVERPDGSNFTLKIRSTKLEDSAMYFCASSLGLSYEQYFGPGTRLTVT.

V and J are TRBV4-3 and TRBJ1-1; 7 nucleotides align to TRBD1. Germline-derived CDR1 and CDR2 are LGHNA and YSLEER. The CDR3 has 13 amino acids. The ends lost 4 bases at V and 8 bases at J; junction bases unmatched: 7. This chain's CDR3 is CASSPLQGNEAFF. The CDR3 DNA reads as TGCGCCAGCAGCCCCCTACAGGGGAACGAAGCTTTCTTT.

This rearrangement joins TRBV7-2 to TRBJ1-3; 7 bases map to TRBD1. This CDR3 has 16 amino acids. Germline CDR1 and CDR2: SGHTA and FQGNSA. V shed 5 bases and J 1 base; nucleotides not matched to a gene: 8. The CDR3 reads CASSLGTARSGNTIYF. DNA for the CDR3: TGTGCCAGCAGCCTCGGGACAGCACGATCTGGAAACACCATATATTTT.

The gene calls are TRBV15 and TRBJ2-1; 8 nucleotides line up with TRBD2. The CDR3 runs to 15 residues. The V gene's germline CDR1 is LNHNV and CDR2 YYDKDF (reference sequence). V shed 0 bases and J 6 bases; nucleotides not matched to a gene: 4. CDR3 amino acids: CATSREAGVGNEQFF. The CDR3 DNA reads TGTGCCACCAGCAGAGAAGCGGGAGTGGGCAATGAGCAGTTCTTC.

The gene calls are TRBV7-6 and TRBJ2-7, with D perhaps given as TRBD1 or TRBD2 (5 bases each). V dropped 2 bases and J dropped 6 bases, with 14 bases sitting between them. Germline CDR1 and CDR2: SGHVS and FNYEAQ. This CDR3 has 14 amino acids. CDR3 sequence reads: CASSLQAGTGEQYF. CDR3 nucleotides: TGTGCCAGCAGCTTACAGGCAGGGACCGGCGAGCAGTACTTC.

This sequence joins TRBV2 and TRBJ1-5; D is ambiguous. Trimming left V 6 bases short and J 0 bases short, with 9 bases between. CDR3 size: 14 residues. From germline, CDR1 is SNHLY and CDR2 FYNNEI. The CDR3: CASRPLSSNQPQHF. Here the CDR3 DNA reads TGTGCCAGCAGACCGCTAAGTAGCAATCAGCCCCAGCATTTT.

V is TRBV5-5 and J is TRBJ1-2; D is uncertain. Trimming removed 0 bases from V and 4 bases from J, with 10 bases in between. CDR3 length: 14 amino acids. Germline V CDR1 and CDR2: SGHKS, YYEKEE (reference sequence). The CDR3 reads CASSLVQAGYGYTF. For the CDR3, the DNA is TGTGCCAGCAGCTTGGTTCAGGCGGGCTATGGCTACACCTTC.

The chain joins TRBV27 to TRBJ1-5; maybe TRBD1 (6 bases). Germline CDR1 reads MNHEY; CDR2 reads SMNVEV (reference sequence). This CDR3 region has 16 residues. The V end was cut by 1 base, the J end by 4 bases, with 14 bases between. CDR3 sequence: CASSLFPGEGNQPQHF. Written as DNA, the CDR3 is TGTGCCAGCAGTTTATTTCCAGGGGAAGGGAATCAGCCCCAGCATTTT.

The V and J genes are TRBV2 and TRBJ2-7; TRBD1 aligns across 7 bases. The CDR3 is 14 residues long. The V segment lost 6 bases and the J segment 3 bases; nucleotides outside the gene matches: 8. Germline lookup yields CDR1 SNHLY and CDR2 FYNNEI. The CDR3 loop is CASRVRDSNYEQYF. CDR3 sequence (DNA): TGTGCCAGCAGAGTAAGGGACAGTAACTACGAGCAGTACTTC.